This T cell receptor (beta chain) was recorded in a study of T cells after yellow fever vaccination. Study-wide context: For low cell numbers, libraries were made with SMART-Seq v4 Ultra Low Input. Study outcomes and limitations: In post-booster samples, most primary-vaccination clones reappeared (under 98% CD4, roughly 88% CD8). CD4 and CD8 compartments shared a small share of clonotypes.

On this clonotype: What it recognizes is unknown.

5'RACE template switching produced TCR cDNA carrying a universal primer site and UMIs. TCRdb reanalysed the 5' RACE reads using MiXCR and keeps one entry per CDR3 protein. The table records hundreds of thousands of distinct CDR3 sequences, approximately 12% of them present only once. Germline lookup yields CDR1 DFQATT and CDR2 SNEGSKA (reference sequence). Trimming at V came to 0 bases and at J to 7 bases, leaving 8 bases not matched to a gene. The CDR3 is 14 residues long. This chain uses TRBV20-1 with TRBJ1-1; 7 bases are shared with TRBD1. The starting material was PBMCs, obtained on the day of the yellow fever booster vaccination. The receptor comes from a man aged 30 to 45 who received the YFV17D yellow fever vaccine. CDR3 region: CSAREPGQSVEAFF. The CDR3, as DNA: TGCAGTGCTAGAGAGCCGGGACAGAGCGTTGAAGCTTTCTTT.